These 27 T cell receptor beta chains share one sample of origin, sequenced in a study of response to subunit inactivated influenza vaccine (dated by TCRdb to between 2018 and 2020). The method was RT-PCR. Sequencing was carried out with an Illumina HiSeq 2500. TCRdb redid the processing of the public reads, applying fastp at Q25 and MiXCR, and retained in-frame beta chains. Records with the same CDR3 protein are collapsed into one entry carrying the most frequent genes and DNA. The sample table holds about 580,000 distinct CDR3 sequences, of which approximately 15% were seen once. Around 10% of the sample rests with the top ten. This specimen consisted of PBMCs from blood, obtained 11 to 12 days after vaccination. The receptors shown here come from a man in his forties or fifties who received an inactivated influenza vaccine. Donor details come from another sample of the same person, matched by shared clones.

This clonotype was detected ten times or more. This chain uses TRBV12-3 or TRBV12-4 with TRBJ2-1; a weak D match, TRBD2 (5 bases). Trimming pared 6 bases from V and 7 bases from J, leaving 10 bases between. CDR3 size: 12 residues. CDR3 bases: TGTGCCAGCAGCAATAGCGTAAATGAGCAGTTCTTC. It specifies CASSNSVNEQFF.

Points on this clonotype: The final CDR3 position lacks the conserved phenylalanine or tryptophan, pointing to a likely read error. CDR3 nucleotides: TGCAGTGCTACGGGACAGGGCTACGAGCAGTACATC. Its protein is CSATGQGYEQYI. The chain is built from TRBV20-1 and TRBJ2-7; 9 positions match TRBD1. J lost 3 bases, V lost 4 bases, and 1 base had no gene match. The CDR3 is 12 amino acids. Germline V gene sequence: CDR1 DFQATT, CDR2 SNEGSKA (reference sequence).

J is TRBJ2-1 and V is TRBV9; 15 bases fit TRBD2. In germline, CDR1 is SGDLS, CDR2 YYNGEE. This CDR3 contains 17 residues. After removal of 3 bases from V and 6 bases from J, the junction contained 7 bases not matched to a gene. The CDR3 sequence: CASSGRLGLAGGNEQFF. The CDR3 DNA reads TGTGCCAGCAGCGGCCGATTGGGACTAGCGGGGGGCAATGAGCAGTTCTTC.

V gene TRBV20-1 combines with J gene TRBJ1-2; D uncertain. The V gene's germline CDR1 is DFQATT and CDR2 SNEGSKA (reference sequence). The V end lost 3 bases, the J end lost 2 bases, and 10 bases lay between the germline ends. CDR3 length: 13 residues. CDR3 bases: TGCAGTGCTAGTCTCCCGACGAACTATGGCTACACCTTC. Translation gives CSASLPTNYGYTF.

The rearrangement joins TRBV5-6 to TRBJ2-1; 8 bases fit TRBD2. The CDR3 has 15 residues. Germline V lookup: CDR1 SGHDT, CDR2 YYEEEE. The J segment lost 10 bases and the V segment lost 2 bases, leaving 11 bases of the junction unmatched. The CDR3 DNA is TGTGCCAGCAGCTTCGAACTAGCGGAGCCCAAAGAGCAGTTCTTC. This gives the protein CASSFELAEPKEQFF.

This chain uses TRBV9 with TRBJ1-6; D perhaps matches TRBD1 (6 bases). V was trimmed by 2 bases and J by 5 bases, leaving 8 bases between them. Germline V CDR1 and CDR2: SGDLS, YYNGEE. The CDR3 extends over 14 amino acids. CDR3 sequence reads: CASSVGQDNSPLHF. In DNA, the CDR3 is TGTGCCAGCAGCGTGGGACAAGATAATTCACCCCTCCACTTT.

A few counts support this clonotype. This sequence joins TRBV5-5 and TRBJ2-5, with TRBD1 identical over 7 bases. The germline V gene encodes CDR1 SGHKS and CDR2 YYEKEE (reference sequence). Trimming at V came to 4 bases and at J to 1 base, leaving 4 bases not matched to a gene. The length of the CDR3 is 14 residues. Written as DNA, the CDR3 is TGTGCCAGCAGCCCGGGACAGAGCCAAGAGACCCAGTACTTC. Amino acid sequence: CASSPGQSQETQYF. The full variable domain, rest sourced from reference TRBV5-5 and TRBJ2-5, is DAGVTQSPTHLIKTRGQQVTLRCSPISGHKSVSWYQQVLGQGPQFIFQYYEKEERGRGNFPDRFSARQFPNYSSELNVNALLLGDSALYLCASSPGQSQETQYFGPGTRLLVL.

V usage is TRBV7-2 and J usage is TRBJ2-1; D is perhaps TRBD1 (6 bases). V was shortened by 0 bases and J by 0 bases, with 9 bases between the two germline ends. The CDR3 is 16 residues long. The germline V gene encodes CDR1 SGHTA and CDR2 FQGNSA. The CDR3 loop reads CASSLAKGGSYNEQFF. CDR3 nucleotides: TGTGCCAGCAGCTTAGCGAAAGGGGGCTCCTACAATGAGCAGTTCTTC.

This clonotype was counted only a few times. V and J are TRBV7-2 and TRBJ2-7; 7 bases match TRBD1. The CDR3 is 15 residues long. Germline lookup yields CDR1 SGHTA and CDR2 FQGNSA. Losses at the gene ends were 1 base for V and 3 bases for J; bases not matched to a gene: 6. The CDR3: CASSLGLDRSYEQYF. CDR3 coding DNA: TGTGCCAGCAGCTTAGGATTGGACAGGAGCTACGAGCAGTACTTC.

The gene calls are TRBV27 and TRBJ2-3; D may match TRBD1 or TRBD2 (5 bases each). Germline V CDR1 and CDR2: MNHEY, SMNVEV (reference sequence). CDR3 length: 16 amino acids. V shed 3 bases and J shed 5 bases, with 18 bases lying between them. CDR3 DNA: TGTGCCAGCAGTTTGGTGGGGGTGGGTGGTGGAGATACGCAGTATTTT. This gives the protein CASSLVGVGGGDTQYF.

In its sample, this clonotype was seen a few times. The chain employs TRBV19 and TRBJ1-4; D gene ambiguous. This CDR3 spans 13 amino acids. V was trimmed by 3 bases and J by 6 bases, leaving 8 bases between them. The germline gives CDR1 LNHDA, CDR2 SQIVND (reference sequence). DNA for the CDR3: TGTGCCAGTAGTATCGACTGGGATGAAAAACTGTTTTTT. Translation: CASSIDWDEKLFF.

Only a few counts were recorded for this clonotype. The chain employs TRBV7-3 and TRBJ2-2, with no clear D. The CDR3 totals 16 residues. Trimming left V 1 base short and J 2 bases short, with 11 bases between. The germline CDR1 and CDR2 sequences are SGHTA and FQGTGA. As DNA, the CDR3 is TGTGCCAGCAGCTTAATGCGCCTAACCAACACCGGGGAGCTGTTTTTT. It yields the protein CASSLMRLTNTGELFF.

This clonotype came up a few times. The chain recombines TRBV18 with TRBJ2-7; D may be TRBD1 (6 bases). V lost 6 bases and J lost 7, with 13 bases in between. This CDR3 is built from 12 residues. Germline V gives CDR1 KGHSH, CDR2 LQKENI. In DNA form, the CDR3 reads TGTGCCAGCTCGTTAACAGGGTTGGAGCAGTACTTC. Translating gives CASSLTGLEQYF.

The table lists this clonotype with many counts. The chain employs TRBV6-2 or TRBV6-3 and TRBJ2-1, with TRBD1 matching 7 bases. CDR1 is MNHEY, CDR2 SVGEGT, per germline. Germline trimming cut 4 bases from V and 7 bases from J; bases unmatched to any gene: 7. The CDR3 loop spans 14 amino acids. The CDR3 region is CASSSFGTVNEQFF. CDR3 nucleotide sequence: TGTGCCAGCAGTTCCTTCGGGACAGTTAATGAGCAGTTCTTC.

This clonotype was observed a handful of times. V is TRBV4-1 and J is TRBJ1-5; D unresolved. V dropped 1 base and J dropped 4 bases, with 11 bases sitting between them. Germline V gives CDR1 MGHRA, CDR2 YSYEKL. This CDR3 is 15 amino acids long. CDR3 DNA sequence: TGCGCCAGCAGCCAAGCTAGGGTAGGGAATCAGCCCCAGCATTTT. Translation gives CASSQARVGNQPQHF.

The V and J genes are TRBV2 and TRBJ1-1, with a possible D match to TRBD1 (5 bases). Germline V lookup: CDR1 SNHLY, CDR2 FYNNEI. V was clipped by 3 bases and J by 1 base, with 9 bases between them. This CDR3 region has 14 residues. The CDR3 region has the DNA TGTGCCAGCAGTGAGATGGGGCAGAACACTGAAGCTTTCTTT. It encodes CASSEMGQNTEAFF.

V and J are TRBV15 and TRBJ2-7; unclear D gene. Germline CDR1 and CDR2: LNHNV and YYDKDF (reference sequence). Trimming took off 0 bases at V and 3 bases at J, with 9 bases between the two ends. This CDR3 region has 14 residues. In DNA, the CDR3 is TGTGCCACCAGCAGAGAACTGGGGTTCTACGAGCAGTACTTC. As protein: CATSRELGFYEQYF.

V is TRBV7-9 and J is TRBJ2-5; D not certain. In germline, CDR1 is SEHNR, CDR2 FQNEAQ (reference sequence). The CDR3 totals 17 residues. Trimming stripped 1 base from V and 5 bases from J, with 20 bases between. This CDR3 reads CASSLGAGSNQLETQYF. CDR3 sequence (DNA): TGTGCCAGCAGCTTAGGGGCCGGGTCGAATCAGCTTGAGACCCAGTACTTC.

This clonotype was counted only a few times. The rearrangement links TRBV6-2 or TRBV6-3 to TRBJ2-7; TRBD1 agrees at 7 bases. V lost 6 bases, J lost 0 bases, and 8 bases stayed unmatched. Germline CDR1 is MNHEY and CDR2 is SVGEGT. This CDR3 contains 15 residues. The CDR3 reads CASSLTGTASYEQYF. The CDR3 region has the DNA TGTGCCAGCAGCCTGACCGGGACAGCCTCCTACGAGCAGTACTTC.

This clonotype was seen a few times. This chain connects TRBV10-3 to TRBJ2-1, with 13 bases that match TRBD2. The ends lost 10 bases at V and 5 bases at J; junction bases unmatched: 5. The germline gives CDR1 ENHRY, CDR2 SYGVKD. This CDR3 has 14 residues. Written as DNA, the CDR3 is TGTGCCACTCGACTAGCGGGGGGACACAATGAGCAGTTCTTC. Protein product: CATRLAGGHNEQFF.

This clonotype was seen only a few times. The CDR3 loop is CSVVSHLSDTEAFF. CDR3 nucleotides: TGCAGCGTTGTTTCGCACCTCTCCGACACTGAAGCTTTCTTT. The gene calls are TRBV29-1 and TRBJ1-1; D unresolved. Germline values: CDR1 SQVTM, CDR2 ANQGSEA. Trimming pared 4 bases from V and 3 bases from J, leaving 15 bases between. The length of the CDR3 is 14 residues.

The rearrangement joins TRBV7-2 to TRBJ2-5, with D maybe TRBD2 (7 bases). The CDR3 loop spans 14 amino acids. Per the germline V gene, CDR1 is SGHTA and CDR2 is FQGNSA. With 1 base removed from V and 7 bases from J, the gap between germline ends came to 13 bases. This CDR3 is CASSLDGGPRTQYF. DNA for the CDR3: TGTGCCAGCAGCTTAGACGGGGGGCCCAGGACCCAGTACTTC. The full variable domain, rest sourced from reference TRBV7-2 and TRBJ2-5, is GAGVSQSPSNKVTEKGKDVELRCDPISGHTALYWYRQSLGQGLEFLIYFQGNSAPDKSGLPSDRFSAERTGGSVSTLTIQRTQQEDSAVYLCASSLDGGPRTQYFGPGTRLLVL.

The genes are TRBV5-1 and TRBJ2-4; TRBD1 aligns across 7 bases. Trimming removed 4 bases from V and 0 bases from J; junction bases left unmatched: 7. Germline assignment: CDR1 SGHRS and CDR2 YFSETQ. This CDR3 contains 16 residues. CDR3 residues: CASSGGQQVAKNIQYF. The CDR3 DNA follows: TGCGCCAGCAGCGGGGGACAGCAGGTAGCCAAAAACATTCAGTACTTC.

This clonotype has at least ten counts. This chain connects TRBV3-1 to TRBJ2-5, with 10 bases aligning to TRBD2. The CDR3 sequence is 14 residues long. The V gene's germline CDR1 is LGHDT and CDR2 YNNKEL (reference sequence). Trimming cost V 1 base and J 6 bases; bases outside gene matches: 2. The CDR3 DNA reads as TGTGCCAGCAGCCAAGTAGCGGGGGGAAAGACCCAGTACTTC. This translates into CASSQVAGGKTQYF.

J is TRBJ1-1 and V is TRBV29-1, with a possible D match to TRBD1 (5 bases). CDR3 length equals 17 residues. CDR1 SQVTM and CDR2 ANQGSEA come from the germline V gene. The V end was cut by 5 bases, the J end by 4 bases, with 26 bases between. The CDR3 DNA reads TGCAGCGTTTCCCGCAGCGTGACGGCGGTGGGGGGCACTGAAGCTTTCTTT. This codes for CSVSRSVTAVGGTEAFF.

The chain combines TRBV29-1 with TRBJ1-5; D is ambiguous. The CDR3 spans 13 residues. The V and J ends lost 4 bases and 0 bases respectively, with 7 bases between them. From germline, CDR1 is SQVTM and CDR2 ANQGSEA. The CDR3 loop is CSVVENSNQPQHF. CDR3 sequence (DNA): TGCAGCGTTGTAGAGAATAGCAATCAGCCCCAGCATTTT. Full variable domain (rest looked up from reference TRBV29-1 and TRBJ1-5): SAVISQKPSRDICQRGTSLTIQCQVDSQVTMMFWYRQQPGQSLTLIATANQGSEATYESGFVIDKFPISRPNLTFSTLTVSNMSPEDSSIYLCSVVENSNQPQHFGDGTRLSIL.

This clonotype was detected only a few times. This chain links TRBV7-2 with TRBJ2-5; a weak D match, TRBD1 (6 bases). Germline values: CDR1 SGHTA, CDR2 FQGNSA. The V end was cut by 4 bases, the J end by 4 bases, with 16 bases between. The CDR3 sequence is 15 residues long. The CDR3 region has the DNA TGTGCCAGCAGCTCAACCGGGACAAGGGGAGAGACCCAGTACTTC. It specifies CASSSTGTRGETQYF.